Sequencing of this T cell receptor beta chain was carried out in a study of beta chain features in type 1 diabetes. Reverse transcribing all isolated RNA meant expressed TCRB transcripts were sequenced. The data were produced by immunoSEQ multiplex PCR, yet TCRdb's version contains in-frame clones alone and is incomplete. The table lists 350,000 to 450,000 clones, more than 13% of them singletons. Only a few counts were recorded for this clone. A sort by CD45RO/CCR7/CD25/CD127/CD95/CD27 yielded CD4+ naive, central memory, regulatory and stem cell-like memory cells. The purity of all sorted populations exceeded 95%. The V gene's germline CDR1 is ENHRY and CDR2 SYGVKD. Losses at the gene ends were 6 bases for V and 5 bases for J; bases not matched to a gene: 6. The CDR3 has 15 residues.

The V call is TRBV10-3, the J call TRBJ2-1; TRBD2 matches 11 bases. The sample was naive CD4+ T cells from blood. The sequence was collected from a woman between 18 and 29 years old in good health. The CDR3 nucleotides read TGTGCCATCAGCCCAAATAGCGGGAGGGACAATGAGCAGTTCTTC. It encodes CAISPNSGRDNEQFF.